The clone carrying this TCR beta chain was detected only a few times. This entry comes from a study of graft-versus-host responses after intestinal transplantation. Overall study results and limits: Peak GvH clone levels in circulation were associated with early post-transplant HvG declines.

Both CD3+CD4+ and CD3+CD8+ responders that were proliferating and CFSE-low underwent sorting after the reaction. Profiling relied on immunoSEQ multiplex PCR, and the TCRdb table lists in-frame clones only, not all of them. This table has 6,000 to 7,000 clones, about 22% appearing once. This TCR came from a human patient who was an organ donor for intestinal transplantation. Sequenced material: alloreactive CD4+ T cells from a mixed lymphocyte reaction culture, taken before transplantation. The subset: CFSE-low proliferating T cells sorted from roughly 6-day pre-transplant mixed lymphocyte reaction (GvH or HvG direction).

The CDR3 protein is CASSLRGEQYF. CDR3 nucleotide sequence: TGTGCCAGCAGCTTAAGGGGGGAGCAGTACTTC. The chain uses TRBV11-2 and TRBJ2-7, with D perhaps TRBD1 (6 bases). The CDR3 length is 11 residues. Trimming left V 2 bases short and J 7 bases short, with 6 bases between. CDR1 SGHAT and CDR2 FQNNGV come from the germline V gene. Using reference TRBV11-2 and TRBJ2-7 for the parts outside the CDR3, the full variable domain is EAGVAQSPRYKIIEKRQSVAFWCNPISGHATLYWYQQILGQGPKLLIQFQNNGVVDDSQLPKDRFSAERLKGVDSTLKIQPAKLEDSAVYLCASSLRGEQYFGPGTRLTVT.